The 6 T cell receptor beta chains below were found in one sample sequenced in a study of spatial heterogeneity in lung cancer. Indicated time point: sample taken at primary tumor resection. TCRdb used MiXCR to reprocess the 5' RACE reads, holding one entry per CDR3 protein. The sample has about 22,000 distinct CDR3 sequences, over 4.5% seen once. The sample here was PBMCs, taken at surgery. These receptors all stem from a male donor with early-stage non-small cell lung cancer.

The genes are TRBV28 and TRBJ2-7; 7 nucleotides match TRBD2. After removal of 6 bases from V and 0 bases from J, the junction contained 11 bases not matched to a gene. The germline CDR1 and CDR2 sequences are MDHEN and SYDVKM. This CDR3 has 16 residues. The CDR3 nucleotides read TGTGCCAGCAGCCCCCTGAGAGCGGGGCACTCCTACGAGCAGTACTTC. Encoded protein: CASSPLRAGHSYEQYF.

This clonotype came up many times. The genes are TRBV28 and TRBJ2-4; unclear D gene. In germline, CDR1 is MDHEN, CDR2 SYDVKM. The CDR3 totals 14 residues. Trimming shortened V by 2 bases and J by 1 base, and 6 bases separated the two germline ends. DNA of the CDR3: TGTGCCAGCAGTTTACAGGCCGCCAAAAACATTCAGTACTTC. This encodes CASSLQAAKNIQYF. Complete variable domain (other parts from reference TRBV28 and TRBJ2-4): DVKVTQSSRYLVKRTGEKVFLECVQDMDHENMFWYRQDPGLGLRLIYFSYDVKMKEKGDIPEGYSVSREKKERFSLILESASTNQTSMYLCASSLQAAKNIQYFGAGTRLSVL.

This clonotype was counted many times. The chain couples TRBV5-1 to TRBJ2-5; unclear D gene. Trimming pared 4 bases from V and 1 base from J, leaving 14 bases between. The CDR3 runs 15 residues. The germline CDR1 and CDR2 sequences are SGHRS and YFSETQ. The CDR3 DNA sequence: TGCGCCAGCAGCCTGGTGGGGATACCCCAAGAGACCCAGTACTTC. Residues: CASSLVGIPQETQYF. Using reference TRBV5-1 and TRBJ2-5 for the parts outside the CDR3, the full variable domain is KAGVTQTPRYLIKTRGQQVTLSCSPISGHRSVSWYQQTPGQGLQFLFEYFSETQRNKGNFPGRFSGRQFSNSRSEMNVSTLELGDSALYLCASSLVGIPQETQYFGPGTRLLVL.

This clonotype was observed a few times. The J gene is TRBJ1-5, the V gene TRBV6-1; D is possibly TRBD1 (6 bases). The V end lost 7 bases, the J end lost 6 bases, and 13 bases lay between the germline ends. This CDR3 is built from 13 residues. Germline V CDR1 and CDR2: MNHNS, SASEGT. The CDR3 DNA reads as TGTGCCAGCAATCGACAGGACGGTCAGCCCCAGCATTTT. This encodes CASNRQDGQPQHF.

The table lists this clonotype with many counts. The J gene is TRBJ1-1, the V gene TRBV12-3 or TRBV12-4, with TRBD1 matching over 8 bases. The CDR3 runs to 13 residues. V lost 3 bases, J lost 6 bases, and 3 bases stayed unmatched. CDR3 in amino acids: CASSFKQGAEAFF. CDR3 sequence (DNA): TGTGCCAGCAGTTTTAAACAGGGGGCTGAAGCTTTCTTT.

This clonotype was recorded many times. The J gene is TRBJ2-2, the V gene TRBV6-6; a possible D gene is TRBD1 (5 bases). This CDR3 spans 14 amino acids. Per the germline V gene, CDR1 is MNHNY and CDR2 is SVGAGI (reference sequence). V shed 5 bases and J shed 6 bases, with 13 bases lying between them. CDR3 in DNA: TGTGCCAGCAGTCCCCTACTGGGGCCCGGGGAGCTGTTTTTT. As protein: CASSPLLGPGELFF.